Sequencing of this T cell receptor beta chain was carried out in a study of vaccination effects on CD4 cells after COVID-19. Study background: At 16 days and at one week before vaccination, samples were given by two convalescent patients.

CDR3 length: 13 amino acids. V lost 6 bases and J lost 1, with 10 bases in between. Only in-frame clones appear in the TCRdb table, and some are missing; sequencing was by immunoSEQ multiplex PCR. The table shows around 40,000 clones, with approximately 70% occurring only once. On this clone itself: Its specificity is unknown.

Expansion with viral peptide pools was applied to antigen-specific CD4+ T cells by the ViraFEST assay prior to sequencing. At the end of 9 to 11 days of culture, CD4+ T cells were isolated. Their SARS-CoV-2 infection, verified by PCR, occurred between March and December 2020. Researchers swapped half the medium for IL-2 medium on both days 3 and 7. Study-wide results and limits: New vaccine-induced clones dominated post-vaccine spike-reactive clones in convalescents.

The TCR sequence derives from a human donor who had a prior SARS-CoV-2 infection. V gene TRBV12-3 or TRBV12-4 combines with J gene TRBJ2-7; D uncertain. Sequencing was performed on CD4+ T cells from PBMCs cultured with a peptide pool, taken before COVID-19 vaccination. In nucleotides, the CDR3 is TGTGCCAGCAGCCCACCTGGGTCCTACGAGCAGTACTTC. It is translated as CASSPPGSYEQYF.